A selection of T cell receptor beta chains follows, all from one sample in a study of response to subunit inactivated influenza vaccine. TCRdb ran MiXCR on the RT-PCR reads and lists one entry per CDR3 protein. Among about 540,000 distinct CDR3 sequences listed, roughly 25% were seen once. The same sample was also studied in work on T cells expressing NK-cell markers.

The sequencing used CD4+ T cells sorted from PBMCs, collected roughly 13 days after vaccination. These receptors all come from a man in his forties or fifties who received an inactivated influenza vaccine. Each CDR3 is given with its conserved first and last residue. A D gene is named only where the DNA matches it firmly. Size tells how often a clone was seen (once, few, many) or the class of an expanded clone, and some rows leave it out.

cdr3_nt cdr3_aa j_call d_call clone_size v_call
TGTGCCAGCAGTGTCGGAAGCGGGGGGTTCCTTGAGACCCAGTACTTC CASSVGSGGFLETQYF TRBJ2-5 TRBD2 many TRBV6-1
TGTGCTAGCAGCCCTTTTATAGGGGTGGGCGAGCAGTTCTTC CASSPFIGVGEQFF TRBJ2-1 NA NA TRBV7-7
TGCAGCGTTGAAGCCGAGTCCCTCCCCTCTGGGGCCAACGTCCTGACTTTC CSVEAESLPSGANVLTF TRBJ2-6 NA NA TRBV29-1
TGTGCCAGCAGTCCCGGGGATAGGGGAGAGACCCAGTACTTC CASSPGDRGETQYF TRBJ2-5 NA many TRBV12-3/TRBV12-4
TGCAGTGCCGGCGGAGCGGGGGGTCCAAATGAGCAGTTCTTC CSAGGAGGPNEQFF TRBJ2-1 TRBD2 NA TRBV20-1
TGCGCCAGCAGCTGGACCGGGACTAGCTACAATGAGCAGTTCTTC CASSWTGTSYNEQFF TRBJ2-1 TRBD2 NA TRBV4-3
TGCGCCAGCAGTGATTGGCAGGGGGCAGATACGCAGTATTTT CASSDWQGADTQYF TRBJ2-3 TRBD1 few TRBV10-1
TGTGCCAGCAGCTTAACCCGAGGAGCAAACTCCTACGAGCAGTACTTC CASSLTRGANSYEQYF TRBJ2-7 NA NA TRBV7-9
TGCAGTGCTAGGTTGACAGACCTTGGTTATGGCTACACCTTC CSARLTDLGYGYTF TRBJ1-2 NA NA TRBV20-1
TGTGCCAGCAGCCAAGGGCAGAGAAATTCACCCCTCCACTTT CASSQGQRNSPLHF TRBJ1-6 NA NA TRBV3-1
TGTGCCAGCAGCGTAGCTCCCTCGGCAGGGTCGGGGACCGGGGAGCTGTTTTTT CASSVAPSAGSGTGELFF TRBJ2-2 NA few TRBV9
TGTGCCAGTAGTATGAGACTGGGCGATAGCAATCAGCCCCAGCATTTT CASSMRLGDSNQPQHF TRBJ1-5 NA few TRBV19
TGTGCCAGCAGGGGGACTGGTTCTGGAAACACCATATATTTT CASRGTGSGNTIYF TRBJ1-3 NA few TRBV28
TGCGCCAGCAGCCAAGGGCAGGTCCAAGAGACCCAGTACTTC CASSQGQVQETQYF TRBJ2-5 NA many TRBV4-1
TGTGCCAGTAGGGAAAACACCGGGGAGCTGTTTTTT CASRENTGELFF TRBJ2-2 NA NA TRBV19
TGTGCCAGCAGATTAGGACTAGCGGGAGAGAACGGGGAGCTGTTTTTT CASRLGLAGENGELFF TRBJ2-2 TRBD2 NA TRBV12-3/TRBV12-4
TGTGCCTGGGCTCGAGGATGGACTAGCGGGAGGGCCTCCTTCAATGAGCAGTTCTTC CAWARGWTSGRASFNEQFF TRBJ2-1 TRBD2 NA TRBV30
TGCAGCGTTGGAAGACAGGGTTTTTATGCTTTCTTT CSVGRQGFYAFF TRBJ1-1 TRBD1 NA TRBV29-1
TGCAGTGCCTTGGTAGGAGAGACCCAGTACTTC CSALVGETQYF TRBJ2-5 NA NA TRBV20-1
TGTGCCAGCAGCTTAGCGGGTTGGCAGGGCCCCCTCTCCTACGAGCAGTACTTC CASSLAGWQGPLSYEQYF TRBJ2-7 NA NA TRBV11-1
TGTGCCAGCAGGCCGGGATTCCTCACAGATACGCAGTATTTT CASRPGFLTDTQYF TRBJ2-3 NA NA TRBV12-3/TRBV12-4
TGTGCCAGCAGCGACCGGACAGGTCTAAATGAAAAACTGTTTTTT CASSDRTGLNEKLFF TRBJ1-4 TRBD1 few TRBV6-1
TGCGCCAGCAGTCTTCCAACCGGGACAGGGGGCGACGAGCAGTACTTC CASSLPTGTGGDEQYF TRBJ2-7 TRBD1 NA TRBV5-1
TGTGCCAGCAGCTTACGGGCGGGCCTAGCTAGAGGCACAGATACGCAGTATTTT CASSLRAGLARGTDTQYF TRBJ2-3 NA NA TRBV11-2
TGTGCCAGCTCACCTCGCGTTCGGGACAGGTATTCACCCCTCCACTTT CASSPRVRDRYSPLHF TRBJ1-6 TRBD1 NA TRBV18
TGTGCCAGCAGCCAAGGCCAGGCGGGCGGATCAAAAAAAACAGTCTTAGCCAAAAACATTCAGTACTTC CASSQGQAGGSKKTVLAKNIQYF TRBJ2-4 NA NA TRBV4-2
TGTGCCAGCAGCCGATGGGGGACAGGCTCTGGGGCCAACGTCCTGACTTTC CASSRWGTGSGANVLTF TRBJ2-6 TRBD1 NA TRBV27
TGCGCCAGCAGCGCGGTAGGGATAGCGGGAGTACCCTACGAGCAGTACTTC CASSAVGIAGVPYEQYF TRBJ2-7 TRBD2 NA TRBV5-1
TGCGCCAGCAGCCCCGACGGGGGCAGGGATAACATTCAGTACTTC CASSPDGGRDNIQYF TRBJ2-4 NA many TRBV5-1
TGTGCCAGCAGCATTAACAAACGGGGGGCACCCTACAATGAGCAGTTCTTC CASSINKRGAPYNEQFF TRBJ2-1 NA NA TRBV21-1
TGCGCCAGCAGTTTGGACACGAGCTATGGCTACACCTTC CASSLDTSYGYTF TRBJ1-2 NA NA TRBV5-1
TGCGCCAGCAGCTTGGATGGGGGGGCCTATCAGCCCCAGCATTTT CASSLDGGAYQPQHF TRBJ1-5 NA NA TRBV5-1
TGTGCCAGCAGTTTATTGTCGGGCAGCAAGAACACCGGGGAGCTGTTTTTT CASSLLSGSKNTGELFF TRBJ2-2 NA few TRBV12-3/TRBV12-4
TGTGCCAGCAGCTTACACGGGACAGACCGTAATGAAAAACTGTTTTTT CASSLHGTDRNEKLFF TRBJ1-4 TRBD1 few TRBV7-8
TGTGCCAGCACTGACTCCGGTACGCAGTATTTT CASTDSGTQYF TRBJ2-3 NA few TRBV28
TGTGCCAGCAGCTTTCTTCCGGATCAGCCCCAGCATTTT CASSFLPDQPQHF TRBJ1-5 NA few TRBV11-2
TGCGCCAGCAGCTTGGGACGGGGAGAGACCCAGTACTTC CASSLGRGETQYF TRBJ2-5 NA many TRBV7-2
TGTGCCAGCAGCGGACCAGGGCTCCTCGGGACAGCTTACGAGCAGTACTTC CASSGPGLLGTAYEQYF TRBJ2-7 TRBD1 NA TRBV14
TGTGCCAGCAGCTTGGACAGTCTCTACGAGCAGTACTTC CASSLDSLYEQYF TRBJ2-7 NA few TRBV7-2
TGTGCCAGCAGCTTAGTCTCTAGCGGACTAGCCAAAAACATTCAGTACTTC CASSLVSSGLAKNIQYF TRBJ2-4 TRBD2 NA TRBV11-2
TGCAGTGCTAGAGTGGAATCAGGCAGCAATCAGCCCCAGCATTTT CSARVESGSNQPQHF TRBJ1-5 NA NA TRBV20-1
TGCGCCAGCAGCACGACCTTCACAGATACGCAGTATTTT CASSTTFTDTQYF TRBJ2-3 NA few TRBV5-1
TGTGCCAGCAGTTCCAAGCGACAGGGCGCAGATACGCAGTATTTT CASSSKRQGADTQYF TRBJ2-3 TRBD1 NA TRBV28
TGTGCCAGCAGCTTAGCGTGGCAGGACAATGAGCAGTTCTTC CASSLAWQDNEQFF TRBJ2-1 NA few TRBV11-2
TGTGCCAGCAGCCCGGGACTAGTCGTCGGAGAGACCCAGTACTTC CASSPGLVVGETQYF TRBJ2-5 TRBD2 many TRBV28
TGCAGCGTTGAAGCCCCGACTAGCGGGGGGCGGTACCAAGAGACCCAGTACTTC CSVEAPTSGGRYQETQYF TRBJ2-5 TRBD2 few TRBV29-1
TGTGCCATCAGGGTCCATGAGGAGCTGTTTTTT CAIRVHEELFF TRBJ2-2 NA few TRBV10-3
TGTGCCAGCAGCCAAGATGGGACAGGGAACTATGGCTACACCTTC CASSQDGTGNYGYTF TRBJ1-2 TRBD1 NA TRBV4-2
TGCGCCAGCAGCTTGGTGGGGGAAGAGACCCAGTACTTC CASSLVGEETQYF TRBJ2-5 NA many TRBV5-1
TGCAGTGCTAGGCGGGGGTCCTACGAGCAGTACTTC CSARRGSYEQYF TRBJ2-7 TRBD2 few TRBV20-1